This T cell receptor (beta chain) originates from a study of vaccination and CD4 T cells after COVID-19. Study overall: Overlapping SARS-CoV-2, HCoV-NL63, HCoV-OC43 and HCoV-229E spike peptides stimulated the cells.

Study results and limitations: Only after vaccination were a median roughly 90% of convalescents' reactive clones seen.

This clonotype was seen a single time. The antigen remains undetermined. The time point denotes: late sampling 161 to 241 days after vaccination in a few convalescent patients. Treatment in this sample: roughly 10-day PBMC culture with coronavirus spike peptide pools or control peptides (ViraFEST assay). For ViraFEST, peptide pools expanded antigen-specific T cells, after which the TCRs were sequenced. Under 2.5 million PBMCs were grown per well alongside approximately 9.4 IU/ml IL-2 and 7.5 to 10 ug/ml peptide pools. Looked up from germline, CDR1 is DFQATT and CDR2 is SNEGSKA (reference sequence). The CDR3 is made up of 12 amino acids. Trimming left V 4 bases short and J 4 bases short, with 11 bases between. An Oncomine TCR Beta short-read assay was used to sequence the DNA from cultured CD4+ T cells. TCRdb re-analysed the PCR reads in MiXCR, keeping a single row per CDR3 protein. The profile covers about 25,000 distinct CDR3 sequences, with less than 40% appearing a single time and approximately 3% taken by the ten largest.

This clonotype was obtained from a human donor who had recovered from COVID-19. Sequenced here: CD4+ T cells from blood, cultured in vitro, sampled about 7 months after SARS-CoV-2 vaccination. The chain recombines TRBV20-1 with TRBJ2-7; TRBD1 might be the D (6 bases). The CDR3 bases are TGCAGTGCTACAGGGGATTCGTACGAGCAGTACTTC. Amino acid sequence: CSATGDSYEQYF.